This T cell receptor (beta chain) was recorded in a study of blood T cells in healthy people across ages (dated by TCRdb to between 2015 and 2017). With regard to the full study: In model experiments, template switching captured roughly one uniquely barcoded TCR beta cDNA molecule for every two T cells. Using the same blood draw, the study looked at two additional independent replicas of 1 million unique cDNA reads for two donors, one aged 18 to 30 and the other aged 80 or older. To avoid experimental bias, donors of different ages were spread randomly across the sequencing lanes. Donors were grouped into four age groups: young (average approximately 15 years), middle-aged (over 35), aged (around 60) and long-lived (just over 80). The study measured age-related changes in TCR beta repertoire diversity using deep sequencing normalized with unique cDNA molecular identifiers.

The research as a whole found: Since profiling was done on bulk unsorted PBMCs, naive and antigen-experienced compartments could not be conclusively compared. As age increased, observed TCR beta diversity per million T cells dropped in a roughly linear way, and a significant reduction was already evident by age roughly 36. A strong correlation was found between observed TCR beta diversity and the percentage of naive T cells measured by flow cytometry. Compared with the aged group, the long-lived group had more naive CD4+ T cells, fewer expanded clones and increased TCR diversity, a pattern suggesting age selection. Donor CMV infection status was unknown, potentially confounding age-related changes in expanded clonotypes. Estimates of total diversity based on one million sequenced T cells were considered lower bounds and underestimates.

The approximately 40 donors, aged 6 to 90 years, were systemically healthy Caucasian individuals from Russia. Each donor gave roughly 11 milliliters of peripheral blood, drawn into EDTA-treated Vacutainer tubes. Ficoll-Paque density-gradient centrifugation was used to isolate PBMCs, with at least 6 million per sample. Total RNA was extracted from PBMCs with Trizol reagent, with at least 5.5 micrograms obtained per sample. The percentages of naive CD45RAhigh/CD27high T cells were determined by flow cytometry on a PBMC aliquot from every donor. Receptors were amplified or captured by 5' RACE. These reads were obtained on an Illumina HiSeq 2500. The second PCR ran for about 6 to 12 cycles and used a J-beta primer mix along with a sample-barcoded 5' primer. A template-switch 5' adaptor carrying 12 random nucleotides introduced a unique molecular identifier onto each TCR beta cDNA molecule. At least 3 million CDR3-containing paired-end reads were obtained from each sample. First-strand cDNA synthesis was performed from all RNA using the Mint cDNA synthesis kit, with priming by a TRBC-specific oligonucleotide. After uracil-DNA glycosylase treatment, a first 18-cycle PCR used universal primers M1SS and BC2_uni_R on all cDNA. From the authors' description of their analysis: For normalization, 1 million high-quality reads were randomly selected from each sample, with every read carrying a distinct molecular identifier. Reads with shared molecular identifiers were discarded instead of being binned into consensus sequences. CDR3 identification, clonotype clustering and error correction used MiTCR with a Q25 quality threshold and the strictest error-elimination algorithm. A nonparametric unseen species model using Euler transformation provided a lower-bound estimate of total TCR beta diversity. TCRdb itself trimmed the public reads at Q25 with fastp, ran MiXCR and retained productive beta chains. Each entry merges the rows of one CDR3 protein and shows their most common DNA and genes. TCRdb, rather than the study authors, made the V and J calls. The sample data list hundreds of thousands of distinct CDR3 sequences, and more than 50% of these were observed just once. The ten top clones hold under 30% of the sample.

Based on the germline V gene, the CDR1 and CDR2 sequences are MRHNA and SNTAGT. The CDR3 runs 20 amino acids, cysteine and phenylalanine included. The only DNA kept is the CDR3, 60 bases in frame from the first base. V loses 8 bases at its end and J loses 4 bases; junction bases beyond the gene matches: 22. As regards this clonotype: This clone's antigen is unknown. Nothing much larger sits one base from this clone, and base qualities are not available.

The receptor chain draws on TRBV6-4 and TRBJ2-2; TRBD2 aligns with 10 central bases. Specimen: blood. The TCR was taken from a man in his forties in good health. At the DNA level, the sequence is TGTGCCAGCTCGGAGATGAACGGGGCTAGCGGGAGAACCGGCACCGGGGAGCTGTTTTTT. Its protein is CASSEMNGASGRTGTGELFF.